Listed below are T cell receptor beta chains from one sample, sequenced in a study of blood T cell repertoires in COVID-19. Data came from immunoSEQ multiplex PCR; TCRdb stores just in-frame clones and leaves some out. The sample includes approximately 220,000 clones, 90% of them seen just once. What was sequenced was PBMCs or T cells enriched from blood (not recorded which). Receptors originate from a man aged 25-40 years who had been exposed to COVID-19. CDR3s include the opening cysteine and the closing phenylalanine or tryptophan. Fields, in order: CDR3 DNA, CDR3 protein, J gene, V gene, CDR3 length, D gene, clone size. A D gene is named only where the DNA matches it firmly. Clone size is shown for a subset of rows, as once, few, many or a class of expanded clone.

CDR3 DNA: TGTGCCAGCTCACTTCGCCGGGACAGGGATTTCCATGGCTACACCTTC
CDR3 protein: CASSLRRDRDFHGYTF
J gene: TRBJ1-2
V gene: TRBV18
CDR3 length: 16
D gene: TRBD1
clone size: .

CDR3 DNA: TGCGCCAGCAGCTGGGGACTAGCGGGGGGGCCCCTACTCCAAGAGACCCAGTACTTC
CDR3 protein: CASSWGLAGGPLLQETQYF
J gene: TRBJ2-5
V gene: TRBV5-1
CDR3 length: 19
D gene: TRBD2
clone size: .

CDR3 DNA: TGTGCCAGTAGCAAGGACAGGGGTGCGGAAACTGAAGCTTTCTTT
CDR3 protein: CASSKDRGAETEAFF
J gene: TRBJ1-1
V gene: TRBV19
CDR3 length: 15
D gene: TRBD1
clone size: .

CDR3 DNA: TGTGCCAGCAGCTCAGGGGCGCCTTCCTACGAGCAGTACTTC
CDR3 protein: CASSSGAPSYEQYF
J gene: TRBJ2-7
V gene: TRBV7-9
CDR3 length: 14
D gene: .
clone size: .

CDR3 DNA: TGTGCCAGCAGCAGAACCGGGACAGGGGCATATGGCTACACCTTC
CDR3 protein: CASSRTGTGAYGYTF
J gene: TRBJ1-2
V gene: TRBV27
CDR3 length: 15
D gene: TRBD1
clone size: .

CDR3 DNA: TGTGCCAGCAGCCAAGATTCCAGGCCAGTTGAGACCCAGTACTTC
CDR3 protein: CASSQDSRPVETQYF
J gene: TRBJ2-5
V gene: TRBV3-1/TRBV3-2
CDR3 length: 15
D gene: .
clone size: .

CDR3 DNA: TGTGCCAGCAGCCCGAGACCGGGACAGGGGGGTGAAAAACTGTTTTTT
CDR3 protein: CASSPRPGQGGEKLFF
J gene: TRBJ1-4
V gene: TRBV5-4
CDR3 length: 16
D gene: TRBD1
clone size: once

CDR3 DNA: TGTGCCATCAGGGTAGGGGCCTCTGAAGCTTTCTTT
CDR3 protein: CAIRVGASEAFF
J gene: TRBJ1-1
V gene: TRBV10-3
CDR3 length: 12
D gene: .
clone size: .

CDR3 DNA: TGTGCCAGTAGCCCCGGACAGGCCAGTACGACCGAGCAGTACTTC
CDR3 protein: CASSPGQASTTEQYF
J gene: TRBJ2-7
V gene: TRBV19
CDR3 length: 15
D gene: TRBD1
clone size: .

CDR3 DNA: TGTGCCAGCAAAGTTTCCCTCAGCTCTGGAAACACCATATATTTT
CDR3 protein: CASKVSLSSGNTIYF
J gene: TRBJ1-3
V gene: TRBV6-5
CDR3 length: 15
D gene: .
clone size: .

CDR3 DNA: TGCGCCAGCAGTGAGTCGAAGTTAAGGAGCTCCTACAATGAGCAGTTCTTC
CDR3 protein: CASSESKLRSSYNEQFF
J gene: TRBJ2-1
V gene: TRBV10-2
CDR3 length: 17
D gene: .
clone size: .

CDR3 DNA: TGTGCCAGCAGCCAAGTAGTCAGGGGTGAAGCTTTCTTT
CDR3 protein: CASSQVVRGEAFF
J gene: TRBJ1-1
V gene: TRBV3-1/TRBV3-2
CDR3 length: 13
D gene: .
clone size: .

CDR3 DNA: TGTGCCAGCAGTTACGGGGGGGCGAGCACAGATACGCAGTATTTT
CDR3 protein: CASSYGGASTDTQYF
J gene: TRBJ2-3
V gene: TRBV28
CDR3 length: 15
D gene: TRBD2
clone size: .

CDR3 DNA: TGTGCCAGCAGTTACTCGGGTCGACAGGGGGCAAAGGTTTATTTT
CDR3 protein: CASSYSGRQGAKVYF
J gene: TRBJ2-3
V gene: TRBV6-2/TRBV6-3
CDR3 length: 15
D gene: TRBD1
clone size: .

CDR3 DNA: TGTGCCAGCAGCGCCAGCGGGTATGGCAAAAACATTCAGTACTTC
CDR3 protein: CASSASGYGKNIQYF
J gene: TRBJ2-4
V gene: TRBV9
CDR3 length: 15
D gene: .
clone size: once

CDR3 DNA: TGTGCCAGCAGGCAACAGGGTTACGAGCAGTACTTC
CDR3 protein: CASRQQGYEQYF
J gene: TRBJ2-7
V gene: TRBV6-5
CDR3 length: 12
D gene: .
clone size: once

CDR3 DNA: TGTGCCAGCAGTTACAAGCTCTCCTATAATTCACCCCTCCACTTT
CDR3 protein: CASSYKLSYNSPLHF
J gene: TRBJ1-6
V gene: TRBV6-2/TRBV6-3
CDR3 length: 15
D gene: .
clone size: .

CDR3 DNA: TGTGCCAGCAGTTACTCGAGGAGACCCGGAAACACCATATATTTT
CDR3 protein: CASSYSRRPGNTIYF
J gene: TRBJ1-3
V gene: TRBV6-5
CDR3 length: 15
D gene: .
clone size: .

CDR3 DNA: TGTGCCAGCAGTGAAGAGAGAGAAGCTTTCTTT
CDR3 protein: CASSEEREAFF
J gene: TRBJ1-1
V gene: TRBV6-1
CDR3 length: 11
D gene: .
clone size: .

CDR3 DNA: TGTGCCAGCAGTTTGGAGTGGCATACGCAGTATTTT
CDR3 protein: CASSLEWHTQYF
J gene: TRBJ2-3
V gene: TRBV12-3/TRBV12-4
CDR3 length: 12
D gene: .
clone size: .

CDR3 DNA: TGTGCCAGCAGTTTAGCGGGGGTGGAGAATGAGCAGTTCTTC
CDR3 protein: CASSLAGVENEQFF
J gene: TRBJ2-1
V gene: TRBV6-4
CDR3 length: 14
D gene: TRBD2
clone size: .

CDR3 DNA: TGTGCCAGCAGCTCCCTGACAGCCCGCGGAACACAGTCCATATATTTT
CDR3 protein: CASSSLTARGTQSIYF
J gene: TRBJ1-3
V gene: TRBV5-6
CDR3 length: 16
D gene: .
clone size: .

CDR3 DNA: TGTGCCAGCAGCCAATCCAGGGAAGGTCGAAAACTGTTTTTT
CDR3 protein: CASSQSREGRKLFF
J gene: TRBJ1-4
V gene: TRBV4-2
CDR3 length: 14
D gene: .
clone size: .

CDR3 DNA: TGTGCCAGCTCAGCCAGGGTAGGGCAAGAGACCCAGTACTTC
CDR3 protein: CASSARVGQETQYF
J gene: TRBJ2-5
V gene: TRBV18
CDR3 length: 14
D gene: .
clone size: .

CDR3 DNA: TGTGCCTGGACCCGCGGTGGGACTTCGAGAAACATTCAGTACTTC
CDR3 protein: CAWTRGGTSRNIQYF
J gene: TRBJ2-4
V gene: TRBV30
CDR3 length: 15
D gene: .
clone size: .

CDR3 DNA: TGTGCCATCGGGACTGGTTACGAGCAGTACTTC
CDR3 protein: CAIGTGYEQYF
J gene: TRBJ2-7
V gene: TRBV10-3
CDR3 length: 11
D gene: .
clone size: .

CDR3 DNA: TGTGCCAGCAGCCAAGACGGACAGGGGATCTATGGCTACACCTTC
CDR3 protein: CASSQDGQGIYGYTF
J gene: TRBJ1-2
V gene: TRBV4-2
CDR3 length: 15
D gene: TRBD1
clone size: .

CDR3 DNA: TGTGCCAGCAGCTTACCGGGACAGGGGGCGAAAAGTCGGAATTCACCCCTCCACTTT
CDR3 protein: CASSLPGQGAKSRNSPLHF
J gene: TRBJ1-6
V gene: TRBV7-9
CDR3 length: 19
D gene: TRBD1
clone size: .

CDR3 DNA: TGCAGCGTTATGCCTAACAGGGGGCCAGGGACTGAAGCTTTCTTT
CDR3 protein: CSVMPNRGPGTEAFF
J gene: TRBJ1-1
V gene: TRBV29-1
CDR3 length: 15
D gene: TRBD1
clone size: .

CDR3 DNA: TGTGCCAGCAGCCCGACAGGGAGGTCGAATCAGCCCCAGCATTTT
CDR3 protein: CASSPTGRSNQPQHF
J gene: TRBJ1-5
V gene: TRBV7-2
CDR3 length: 15
D gene: TRBD1
clone size: .

CDR3 DNA: TGTGCCAGCAGTTCGCCGTTAGGGGGCGCGGGGACCCAGTACTTC
CDR3 protein: CASSSPLGGAGTQYF
J gene: TRBJ2-5
V gene: TRBV6-2/TRBV6-3
CDR3 length: 15
D gene: TRBD1
clone size: few

CDR3 DNA: TGTGCCTGGAGTTTTACGGGGAACACTGAAGCTTTCTTT
CDR3 protein: CAWSFTGNTEAFF
J gene: TRBJ1-1
V gene: TRBV30
CDR3 length: 13
D gene: .
clone size: few

CDR3 DNA: TGTGCCTTAAACCCATCTATAGCGGGCTATGGCTACACCTTC
CDR3 protein: CALNPSIAGYGYTF
J gene: TRBJ1-2
V gene: TRBV30
CDR3 length: 14
D gene: .
clone size: .

CDR3 DNA: TGTGCCAGTAGTCCCCCCGCGGGTGGCAATCAGCCCCAGCATTTT
CDR3 protein: CASSPPAGGNQPQHF
J gene: TRBJ1-5
V gene: TRBV19
CDR3 length: 15
D gene: .
clone size: .

CDR3 DNA: TGTGCCAGCTCAACGCGCAGAGGAGACTATGGCTACACCTTC
CDR3 protein: CASSTRRGDYGYTF
J gene: TRBJ1-2
V gene: TRBV18
CDR3 length: 14
D gene: .
clone size: .

CDR3 DNA: TGCGCCAGCAGTGACAGGGCCAGGAGGGACACTGAAGCTTTCTTT
CDR3 protein: CASSDRARRDTEAFF
J gene: TRBJ1-1
V gene: TRBV10-2
CDR3 length: 15
D gene: .
clone size: .

CDR3 DNA: TGCAGCGTCAAGGGGTCGGTTAACTATGGCTACACCTTC
CDR3 protein: CSVKGSVNYGYTF
J gene: TRBJ1-2
V gene: TRBV29-1
CDR3 length: 13
D gene: .
clone size: .

CDR3 DNA: TGTGCCAGCAGCTCCTACGGACAGGGGAAGAGAGAAGCTTTCTTT
CDR3 protein: CASSSYGQGKREAFF
J gene: TRBJ1-1
V gene: TRBV7-2
CDR3 length: 15
D gene: TRBD1
clone size: .

CDR3 DNA: TGTGCCAGCAGCCGACAGGGGAACGAGCAGTACTTC
CDR3 protein: CASSRQGNEQYF
J gene: TRBJ2-7
V gene: TRBV3-1/TRBV3-2
CDR3 length: 12
D gene: TRBD1
clone size: .

CDR3 DNA: TGTGCCAGTAGTATACAAGGACAGGGGTATGAAAAACTGTTTTTT
CDR3 protein: CASSIQGQGYEKLFF
J gene: TRBJ1-4
V gene: TRBV19
CDR3 length: 15
D gene: TRBD1
clone size: .

CDR3 DNA: TGTGCCAGCAGCCGCGGGGGAAGCTCCTACAATGAGCAGTTCTTC
CDR3 protein: CASSRGGSSYNEQFF
J gene: TRBJ2-1
V gene: TRBV3-1/TRBV3-2
CDR3 length: 15
D gene: TRBD2
clone size: .

CDR3 DNA: TGTGCCAGCAGCCGAGGACTAGCGGACTCCGATGAGCAGTTCTTC
CDR3 protein: CASSRGLADSDEQFF
J gene: TRBJ2-1
V gene: TRBV7-8
CDR3 length: 15
D gene: TRBD2
clone size: .

CDR3 DNA: TGTGCCACCAGCAGAGATTCAGGGGACGAGCAGTACTTC
CDR3 protein: CATSRDSGDEQYF
J gene: TRBJ2-7
V gene: TRBV15
CDR3 length: 13
D gene: .
clone size: few

CDR3 DNA: TGTGCCAGCAGTTTAAAGGAAACAGGAACGCTGTTTTTT
CDR3 protein: CASSLKETGTLFF
J gene: TRBJ2-2
V gene: TRBV12-3/TRBV12-4
CDR3 length: 13
D gene: .
clone size: .

CDR3 DNA: TGCGCCAGCACCTGGGGGACAGGAAGAAATGAAAAACTGTTTTTT
CDR3 protein: CASTWGTGRNEKLFF
J gene: TRBJ1-4
V gene: TRBV5-1
CDR3 length: 15
D gene: TRBD1
clone size: once

CDR3 DNA: TGTGCCAGCAGCCTTAGGGGATTCACTGAAGCTTTCTTT
CDR3 protein: CASSLRGFTEAFF
J gene: TRBJ1-1
V gene: TRBV2
CDR3 length: 13
D gene: .
clone size: .

CDR3 DNA: TGTGCCAGCAGTGAAGAAGGGCGGGGGGGCCAGTACGAGCAGTACTTC
CDR3 protein: CASSEEGRGGQYEQYF
J gene: TRBJ2-7
V gene: TRBV6-1
CDR3 length: 16
D gene: TRBD2
clone size: .

CDR3 DNA: TGTGCCAGCAGCATCGGACAGAATAGCAATCAGCCCCAGCATTTT
CDR3 protein: CASSIGQNSNQPQHF
J gene: TRBJ1-5
V gene: TRBV11-2
CDR3 length: 15
D gene: .
clone size: once

CDR3 DNA: TGTGCCAGCAGTCCCATAGCGGGGGGACCAGATACGCAGTATTTT
CDR3 protein: CASSPIAGGPDTQYF
J gene: TRBJ2-3
V gene: TRBV7-9
CDR3 length: 15
D gene: TRBD2
clone size: .

CDR3 DNA: TGTGCCAGCATAGGGAGCTCCTATAATTCACCCCTCCACTTT
CDR3 protein: CASIGSSYNSPLHF
J gene: TRBJ1-6
V gene: TRBV2
CDR3 length: 14
D gene: .
clone size: .

CDR3 DNA: TGTGCCAGCCAGGGACTACAAGCCGGGAATGAGCAGTTCTTC
CDR3 protein: CASQGLQAGNEQFF
J gene: TRBJ2-1
V gene: TRBV19
CDR3 length: 14
D gene: TRBD2
clone size: .

CDR3 DNA: TGCAGTGCTACGAACACAGAGCAGTTCTTC
CDR3 protein: CSATNTEQFF
J gene: TRBJ2-1
V gene: TRBV20-1
CDR3 length: 10
D gene: .
clone size: few

CDR3 DNA: TGTGCCAGCAGCTCGAACGGCGGTTTCGATGGCTACACCTTC
CDR3 protein: CASSSNGGFDGYTF
J gene: TRBJ1-2
V gene: TRBV7-9
CDR3 length: 14
D gene: .
clone size: .

CDR3 DNA: TGCGCCAGCAGCTCCGCGACAGGGGGCGACTATGGCTACACCTTC
CDR3 protein: CASSSATGGDYGYTF
J gene: TRBJ1-2
V gene: TRBV5-1
CDR3 length: 15
D gene: TRBD1
clone size: .

CDR3 DNA: TGTGCCAGCAGTTACCACGGGAGGGGAGGGGTGTCCGTCACTGAAGCTTTCTTT
CDR3 protein: CASSYHGRGGVSVTEAFF
J gene: TRBJ1-1
V gene: TRBV5-5
CDR3 length: 18
D gene: .
clone size: .

CDR3 DNA: TGTGCCAGCTCATTACTACACAATGAGCAGTTCTTC
CDR3 protein: CASSLLHNEQFF
J gene: TRBJ2-1
V gene: TRBV18
CDR3 length: 12
D gene: .
clone size: .

CDR3 DNA: TGTGCCAGCAGCTTATATGGGCTAGCCACAGATACGCAGTATTTT
CDR3 protein: CASSLYGLATDTQYF
J gene: TRBJ2-3
V gene: TRBV7-3
CDR3 length: 15
D gene: .
clone size: .

CDR3 DNA: TGTGCCAGCAGCGTAGGGGCTAGCGGGGGGCCAATCACAGATACGCAGTATTTT
CDR3 protein: CASSVGASGGPITDTQYF
J gene: TRBJ2-3
V gene: TRBV9
CDR3 length: 18
D gene: TRBD2
clone size: .